This T cell receptor (beta chain) derives from a study of blood T cell repertoires in COVID-19. Study as a whole: Acute-phase and convalescent COVID-19 samples originated in the United States, Italy and Spain. PBMCs, B-cell-depleted T cells, or T cells were the source of the cDNA or gDNA that made up the material.

This clone showed up just once. Per the study methods: Amplification of reference gene primers provided the estimated nucleated cell counts. The repertoire was sequenced with immunoSEQ multiplex PCR; TCRdb's copy has only in-frame clones and lacks some. That table furnishes V, J and clone size, whereas the DNA furnished D and trimming. The table includes 200,000 to 250,000 clones, around nine tenths detected once. The sequenced material came from peripheral blood. The sequence came from a woman in her sixties or seventies with acute or convalescent COVID-19.

The CDR3 DNA follows: TGTGCCAGCAGTTACGACAGGGGGGTGATCAATCAGCCCCAGCATTTT. This gives the protein CASSYDRGVINQPQHF. The rearrangement links TRBV6-6 to TRBJ1-5, with 9 bases fitting TRBD1. Germline CDR1 MNHNY, CDR2 SVGAGI (reference sequence). V gave up 2 bases and J gave up 3 bases; unmatched junction bases: 5. CDR3 length: 16 amino acids.